This TCR beta chain was observed in a study of T cells in localized non-small cell lung cancer. The CDR3 runs 15 residues. Germline V gene lookup returns CDR1 LGHNA and CDR2 YSLEER. Losses at the gene ends were 3 bases for V and 2 bases for J; bases not matched to a gene: 6. Assay: immunoSEQ multiplex PCR; the TCRdb copy retains only in-frame clones and omits some. In the table there are 75,000 to 80,000 clones, more than 75% of which are singletons. Sequences were derived from peripheral blood, sampled before any cancer treatment. The chain has TRBV4-3 and TRBJ2-7; 8 bases fit TRBD1. The source of this sequence is a female donor aged 60 or older with stage I lung adenocarcinoma. CDR3: CASSQSVQGAYEQYF. The CDR3, as DNA: TGCGCCAGCAGCCAGTCCGTACAGGGGGCCTACGAGCAGTACTTC.